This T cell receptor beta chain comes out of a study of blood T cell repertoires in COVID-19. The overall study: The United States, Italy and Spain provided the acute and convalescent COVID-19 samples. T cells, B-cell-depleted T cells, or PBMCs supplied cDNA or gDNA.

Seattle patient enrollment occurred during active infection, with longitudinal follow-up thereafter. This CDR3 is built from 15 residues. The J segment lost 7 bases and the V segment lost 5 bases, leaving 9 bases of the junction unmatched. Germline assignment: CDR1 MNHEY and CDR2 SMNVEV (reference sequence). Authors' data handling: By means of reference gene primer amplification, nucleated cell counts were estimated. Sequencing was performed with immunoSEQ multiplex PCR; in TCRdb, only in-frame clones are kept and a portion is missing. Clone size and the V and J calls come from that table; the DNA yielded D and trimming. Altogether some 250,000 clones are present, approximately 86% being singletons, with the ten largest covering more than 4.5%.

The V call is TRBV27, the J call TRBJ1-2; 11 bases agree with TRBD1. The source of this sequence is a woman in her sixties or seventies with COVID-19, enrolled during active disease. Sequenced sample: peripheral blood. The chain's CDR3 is CASSQTRTGGFGYTF. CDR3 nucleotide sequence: TGTGCCAGCAGTCAAACTCGGACAGGGGGCTTTGGCTACACCTTC.